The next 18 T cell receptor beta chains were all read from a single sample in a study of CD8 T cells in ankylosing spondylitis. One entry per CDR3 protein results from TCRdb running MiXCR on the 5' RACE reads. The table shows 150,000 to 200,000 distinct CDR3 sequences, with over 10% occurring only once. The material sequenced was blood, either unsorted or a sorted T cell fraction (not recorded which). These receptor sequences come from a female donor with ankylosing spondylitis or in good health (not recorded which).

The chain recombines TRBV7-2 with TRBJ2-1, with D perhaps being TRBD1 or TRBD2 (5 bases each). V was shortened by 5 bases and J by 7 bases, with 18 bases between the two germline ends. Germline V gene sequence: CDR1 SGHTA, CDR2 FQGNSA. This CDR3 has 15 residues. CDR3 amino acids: CASSQPGPRLNEQFF. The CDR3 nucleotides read TGTGCCAGCAGCCAGCCGGGACCCCGTTTGAATGAGCAGTTCTTC.

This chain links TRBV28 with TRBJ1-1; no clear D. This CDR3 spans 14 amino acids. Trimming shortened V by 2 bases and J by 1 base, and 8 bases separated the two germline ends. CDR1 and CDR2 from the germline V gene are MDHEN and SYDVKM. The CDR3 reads CASSLASENTEAFF. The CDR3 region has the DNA TGTGCCAGCAGTTTAGCCTCAGAGAACACTGAAGCTTTCTTT.

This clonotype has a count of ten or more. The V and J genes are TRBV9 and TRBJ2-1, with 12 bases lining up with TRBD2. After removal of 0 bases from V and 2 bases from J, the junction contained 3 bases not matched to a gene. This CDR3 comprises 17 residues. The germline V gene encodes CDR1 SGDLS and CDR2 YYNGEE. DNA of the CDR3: TGTGCCAGCAGCGTAGCCGGACTAGCGGGACCCTACAATGAGCAGTTCTTC. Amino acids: CASSVAGLAGPYNEQFF. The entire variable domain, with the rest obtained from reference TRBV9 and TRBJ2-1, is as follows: DSGVTQTPKHLITATGQRVTLRCSPRSGDLSVYWYQQSLDQGLQFLIQYYNGEERAKGNILERFSAQQFPDLHSELNLSSLELGDSALYFCASSVAGLAGPYNEQFFGPGTRLTVL.

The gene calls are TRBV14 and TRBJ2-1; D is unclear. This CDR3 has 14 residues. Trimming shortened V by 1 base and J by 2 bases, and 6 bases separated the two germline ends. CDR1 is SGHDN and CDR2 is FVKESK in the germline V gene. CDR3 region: CASSQVSAYNEQFF. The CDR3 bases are TGTGCCAGCAGCCAAGTCAGCGCCTACAATGAGCAGTTCTTC.

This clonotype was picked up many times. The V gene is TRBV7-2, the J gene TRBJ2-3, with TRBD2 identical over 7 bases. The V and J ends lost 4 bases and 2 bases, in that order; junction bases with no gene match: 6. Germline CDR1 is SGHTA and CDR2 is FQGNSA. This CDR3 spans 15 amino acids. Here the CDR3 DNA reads TGTGCCAGCAGCTCGACTAGCCCCTTCACAGATACGCAGTATTTT. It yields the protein CASSSTSPFTDTQYF. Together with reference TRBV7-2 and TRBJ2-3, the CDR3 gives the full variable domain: GAGVSQSPSNKVTEKGKDVELRCDPISGHTALYWYRQSLGQGLEFLIYFQGNSAPDKSGLPSDRFSAERTGGSVSTLTIQRTQQEDSAVYLCASSSTSPFTDTQYFGPGTRLTVL.

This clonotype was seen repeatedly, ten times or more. CDR3 in amino acids: CASSPGQGASPLHF. DNA for the CDR3: TGTGCCAGCAGCCCGGGACAGGGAGCTTCACCCCTCCACTTT. This chain links TRBV25-1 with TRBJ1-6; 9 bases align to TRBD1. Trimming removed 6 bases from V and 9 bases from J; junction bases left unmatched: 6. CDR1 is MGHDK and CDR2 is SYGVNS in the germline V gene. The CDR3 is made up of 14 amino acids.

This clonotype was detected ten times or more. For the CDR3, the DNA is TGCAGCGTTGAAAGGACAGGGCTTGGCTACACCTTC. Protein sequence: CSVERTGLGYTF. V is TRBV29-1 and J is TRBJ1-2; 8 nucleotides align to TRBD1. Germline V lookup: CDR1 SQVTM, CDR2 ANQGSEA. J gave up 7 bases and V 2 bases, and 3 bases lay outside the gene matches. The CDR3 has 12 residues.

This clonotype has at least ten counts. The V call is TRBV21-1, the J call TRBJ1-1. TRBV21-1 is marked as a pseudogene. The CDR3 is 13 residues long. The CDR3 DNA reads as TGTGCCAGCAGGGGAGGGAGGAACACTGAAGCTTTCTTT. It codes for CASRGGRNTEAFF.

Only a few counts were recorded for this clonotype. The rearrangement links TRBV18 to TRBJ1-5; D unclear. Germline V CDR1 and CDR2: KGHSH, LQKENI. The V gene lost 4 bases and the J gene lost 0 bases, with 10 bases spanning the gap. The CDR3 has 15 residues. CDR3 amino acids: CASSREGSSNQPQHF. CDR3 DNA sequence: TGTGCCAGCTCACGAGAAGGTTCTAGCAATCAGCCCCAGCATTTT.

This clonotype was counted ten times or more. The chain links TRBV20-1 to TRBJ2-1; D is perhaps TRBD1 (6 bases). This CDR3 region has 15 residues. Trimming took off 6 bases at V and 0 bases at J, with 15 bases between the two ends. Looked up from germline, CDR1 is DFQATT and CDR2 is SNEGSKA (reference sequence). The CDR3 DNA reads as TGCAGTGCGAGGGACACCCGGAGCTCCTACAATGAGCAGTTCTTC. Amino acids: CSARDTRSSYNEQFF.

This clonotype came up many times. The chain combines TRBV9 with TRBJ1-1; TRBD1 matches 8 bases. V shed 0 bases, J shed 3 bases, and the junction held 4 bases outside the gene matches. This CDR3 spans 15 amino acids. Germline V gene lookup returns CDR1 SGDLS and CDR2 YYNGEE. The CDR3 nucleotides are TGTGCCAGCAGCGTAGGGGCGGACAGGGACACTGAAGCTTTCTTT. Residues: CASSVGADRDTEAFF.

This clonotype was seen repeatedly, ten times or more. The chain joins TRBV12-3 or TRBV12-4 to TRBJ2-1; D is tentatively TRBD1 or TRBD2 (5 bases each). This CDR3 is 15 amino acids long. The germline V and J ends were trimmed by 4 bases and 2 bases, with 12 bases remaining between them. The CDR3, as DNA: TGTGCCAGCAGTTCCCACCGGGGACCCTACAATGAGCAGTTCTTC. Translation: CASSSHRGPYNEQFF.

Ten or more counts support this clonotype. CDR3 in amino acids: CASMVQNEQFF. CDR3 coding DNA: TGTGCCAGCATGGTCCAGAATGAGCAGTTCTTC. The rearrangement joins TRBV7-9 to TRBJ2-1; D gene ambiguous. Germline CDR1 SEHNR, CDR2 FQNEAQ (reference sequence). V lost 7 bases to trimming and J lost 7 bases, with 8 bases between them. The CDR3 is 11 amino acids.

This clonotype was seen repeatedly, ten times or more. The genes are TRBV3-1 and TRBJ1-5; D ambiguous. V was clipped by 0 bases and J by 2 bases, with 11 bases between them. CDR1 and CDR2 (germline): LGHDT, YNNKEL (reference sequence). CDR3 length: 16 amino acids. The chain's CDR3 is CASSQESALGNQPQHF. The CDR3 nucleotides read TGTGCCAGCAGCCAAGAGTCAGCTTTGGGCAATCAGCCCCAGCATTTT.

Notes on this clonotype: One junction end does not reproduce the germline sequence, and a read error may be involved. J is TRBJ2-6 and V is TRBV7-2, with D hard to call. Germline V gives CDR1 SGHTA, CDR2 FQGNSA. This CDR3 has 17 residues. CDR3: CASSLAPIRSRANVLTF. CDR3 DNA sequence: TGTGCCAGCAGCTTAGCCCCGATTCGCTCTAGGGCCAACGTCCTGACTTTC.

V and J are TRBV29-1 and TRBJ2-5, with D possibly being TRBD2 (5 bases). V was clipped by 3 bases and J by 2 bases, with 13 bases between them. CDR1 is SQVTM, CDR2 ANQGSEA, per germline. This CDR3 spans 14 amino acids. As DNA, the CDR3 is TGCAGCGTTGAGAGCGGTTCTCAACAAGAGACCCAGTACTTC. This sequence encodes CSVESGSQQETQYF.

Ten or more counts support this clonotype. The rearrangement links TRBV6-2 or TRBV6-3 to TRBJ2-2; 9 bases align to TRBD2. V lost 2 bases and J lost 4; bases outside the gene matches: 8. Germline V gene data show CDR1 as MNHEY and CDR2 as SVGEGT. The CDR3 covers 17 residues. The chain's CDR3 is CASSYPGVAGATGELFF. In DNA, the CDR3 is TGTGCCAGCAGTTACCCCGGGGTAGCGGGAGCCACCGGGGAGCTGTTTTTT.

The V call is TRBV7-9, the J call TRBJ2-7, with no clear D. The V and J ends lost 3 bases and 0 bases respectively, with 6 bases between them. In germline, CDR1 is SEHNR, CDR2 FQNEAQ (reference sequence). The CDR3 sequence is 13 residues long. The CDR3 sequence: CASSFDTSYEQYF. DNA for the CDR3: TGTGCCAGCAGCTTCGACACCTCCTACGAGCAGTACTTC.